Each of the 13 T cell receptor beta chains below was sequenced from the same sample in a study of shared clonotypes between healthy human individuals. Sequencing was performed with immunoSEQ multiplex PCR; in TCRdb, only in-frame clones are kept and a portion is missing. The sample consists of a few hundred thousand clones, roughly 78% of them appearing once. The sample was PBMCs. These receptors were obtained from a woman in her thirties or forties in good health. Some clones in this sample may be carry-over from other donors' samples.

Worth noting for this clone: At one of its ends the junction is not consistent with the germline gene, which may arise from a read error. The chain uses TRBV11-2 and TRBJ2-1, with a weak D call TRBD1 (6 bases). Per germline, CDR1 SGHAT and CDR2 FQNNGV. The CDR3 consists of 14 residues. The DNA for the CDR3 is TGTGCCAGCAGCCTAGAGGGGACATACAATGAGCAGTTCTTC. It yields the protein CASSLEGTYNEQFF.

The gene calls are TRBV2 and TRBJ1-1; D remains unclear. The V end lost 8 bases, the J end lost 2 bases, and 12 bases lay between the germline ends. There are 13 residues in the CDR3. The germline V gene has CDR1 SNHLY and CDR2 FYNNEI. CDR3 in DNA: TGTGCCAGCCGACTGGGAGACAACACTGAAGCTTTCTTT. Protein product: CASRLGDNTEAFF.

The rearrangement links TRBV7-2 to TRBJ1-2; 7 bases are a match to TRBD1. Trimming took 6 bases from V and 6 from J; bases not matched to a gene: 7. This CDR3 is 13 amino acids long. In germline, CDR1 is SGHTA, CDR2 FQGNSA. CDR3 sequence: CASSLVQGNGYTF. CDR3 DNA: TGTGCCAGCAGTCTAGTACAGGGGAATGGCTACACCTTC.

Notes on this clone: One base separates it from a far larger clone, so it is likely a read error. This same CDR3 is encoded by further DNA sequences in the sample. V is TRBV29-1 and J is TRBJ2-3, with 9 bases matching TRBD2. V was clipped by 4 bases and J by 3 bases; unmatched bases: 8. The CDR3 consists of 15 residues. CDR1 SQVTM and CDR2 ANQGSEA come from the germline V gene. This chain's CDR3 is CSVGLAGEITDTQYF. The CDR3 DNA reads as TGCAGCGTTGGTTTAGCGGGAGAGATAACAGATACGCAGTATTTT.

The chain has TRBV7-6 and TRBJ1-1; perhaps TRBD1 as D (6 bases). The CDR3 runs to 15 residues. Germline CDR1 SGHVS, CDR2 FNYEAQ. Trimming stripped 5 bases from V and 1 base from J, with 14 bases between. In DNA form, the CDR3 reads TGTGCCAGCAGCAAAACTAGGGGGGAGAACACTGAAGCTTTCTTT. Its translation is CASSKTRGENTEAFF. Full variable domain (missing parts from reference TRBV7-6 and TRBJ1-1): GAGVSQSPRYKVTKRGQDVALRCDPISGHVSLYWYRQALGQGPEFLTYFNYEAQQDKSGLPNDRFSAERPEGSISTLTIQRTEQRDSAMYRCASSKTRGENTEAFFGQGTRLTVV.

This chain links TRBV7-8 with TRBJ2-1; TRBD2 agrees at 10 bases. The CDR3 length is 12 residues. CDR1 and CDR2 from the germline V gene are SGHVS and FQNEAQ. The V segment lost 8 bases and the J segment 9 bases; nucleotides outside the gene matches: 4. CDR3 DNA: TGTGCCAGCCGGGGACTAGCGCCTGAGCAGTTCTTC. As protein: CASRGLAPEQFF.

In DNA form, the CDR3 reads TGTGCCTGGAGTGTTGTAGGCGAGCAGTACTTC. Encoded protein: CAWSVVGEQYF. This chain links TRBV30 with TRBJ2-7, with D uncertain. CDR3 length: 11 residues. The germline V gene encodes CDR1 GTSNPN and CDR2 SVGIG (reference sequence). The germline V and J ends were trimmed by 0 bases and 6 bases, with 6 bases remaining between them.

The chain employs TRBV6-4 and TRBJ1-6; D gene ambiguous. The CDR3 spans 14 residues. Germline lookup yields CDR1 MRHNA and CDR2 SNTAGT. The V end lost 6 bases, the J end lost 10 bases, and 16 bases lay between the germline ends. The CDR3 bases are TGTGCCAGCAGATCTGCTATCCATGGATCACCCCTCCACTTT. As protein: CASRSAIHGSPLHF.

CDR3 DNA: TGTGCCAGCAGGTCTCGGGGCGGGGTGACCCAGTACTTC. Amino acid sequence: CASRSRGGVTQYF. The V call is TRBV25-1, the J call TRBJ2-5; tentatively, D is TRBD2 (6 bases). The length of the CDR3 is 13 residues. Trimming took 6 bases from V and 7 from J, leaving 15 bases between them. CDR1 is MGHDK and CDR2 is SYGVNS in the germline V gene.

The chain recombines TRBV6-5 with TRBJ2-2; no firm D call. Germline lookup yields CDR1 MNHEY and CDR2 SVGAGI. The CDR3 extends over 12 amino acids. Trimming cost V 6 bases and J 4 bases, with 6 bases left between them. The DNA of the CDR3 is TGTGCCAGCAGCCCCCGCACCGGGGAGCTGTTTTTT. It yields the protein CASSPRTGELFF.

Concerning this clone: This sample also contains other DNA sequences that code for the same CDR3. The chain couples TRBV2 to TRBJ1-3; 7 bases match TRBD1. After removal of 4 bases from V and 4 bases from J, the junction contained 7 bases not matched to a gene. The germline V gene has CDR1 SNHLY and CDR2 FYNNEI. The CDR3 contains 15 residues. The CDR3 spells CASSVQQGLGNTIYF. CDR3 DNA sequence: TGTGCCAGCAGTGTACAACAGGGGTTAGGAAACACCATATATTTT.

The V call is TRBV19, the J call TRBJ2-7, with TRBD2 as a possible D gene (6 bases). CDR3 size: 14 residues. V was cut by 4 bases and J by 2 bases, with 12 bases left in between. Looked up from germline, CDR1 is LNHDA and CDR2 is SQIVND (reference sequence). The DNA of the CDR3 is TGTGCCAGTAGTAAGTGGACTACAACCTACGAGCAGTACTTC. Protein sequence: CASSKWTTTYEQYF.

J is TRBJ2-3 and V is TRBV29-1; 13 nucleotides agree with TRBD2. The CDR3 consists of 15 residues. J gave up 8 bases and V 5 bases, and 10 bases lay outside the gene matches. Germline CDR1 is SQVTM and CDR2 is ANQGSEA. CDR3 sequence reads: CSVPGTSGIGGTQYF. The DNA of the CDR3 is TGCAGCGTTCCCGGGACTAGCGGGATCGGTGGTACGCAGTATTTT.